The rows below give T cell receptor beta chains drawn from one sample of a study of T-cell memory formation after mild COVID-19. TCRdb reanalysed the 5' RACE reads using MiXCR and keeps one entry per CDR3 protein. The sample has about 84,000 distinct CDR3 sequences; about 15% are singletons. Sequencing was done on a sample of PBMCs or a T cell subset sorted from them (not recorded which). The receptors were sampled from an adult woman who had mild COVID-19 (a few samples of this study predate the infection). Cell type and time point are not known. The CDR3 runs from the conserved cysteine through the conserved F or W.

CDR3 protein: CASSLWDRGIGDYNEQFF
V gene: TRBV12-3/TRBV12-4
J gene: TRBJ2-1

CDR3 protein: CASSPEGAGGYNEQFF
V gene: TRBV7-9
J gene: TRBJ2-1

CDR3 protein: CASSLRDIVTSDPLGDTQYF
V gene: TRBV12-3/TRBV12-4
J gene: TRBJ2-3

CDR3 protein: CASSQVPGSRGVYTF
V gene: TRBV14
J gene: TRBJ1-2

CDR3 protein: CASSLLAGVAYNEQFF
V gene: TRBV7-8
J gene: TRBJ2-1

CDR3 protein: CASSEFMGDSAYEQYF
V gene: TRBV2
J gene: TRBJ2-7

CDR3 protein: CAWSVPGQTTGYNEQFF
V gene: TRBV30
J gene: TRBJ2-1

CDR3 protein: CASSLSPGINEQFF
V gene: TRBV11-2
J gene: TRBJ2-1

CDR3 protein: CASSEFGDNNEQFF
V gene: TRBV25-1
J gene: TRBJ2-1

CDR3 protein: CASRPGQVDEKLFF
V gene: TRBV19
J gene: TRBJ1-4

CDR3 protein: CATSGVVKISDYGYTF
V gene: TRBV15
J gene: TRBJ1-2

CDR3 protein: CASSLEGNLDGETQYF
V gene: TRBV13
J gene: TRBJ2-5

CDR3 protein: CASSLVSYEQYF
V gene: TRBV7-6
J gene: TRBJ2-7

CDR3 protein: CSVEGSSYEQYF
V gene: TRBV29-1
J gene: TRBJ2-7

CDR3 protein: CASSPYWDSNQPQHF
V gene: TRBV4-3
J gene: TRBJ1-5

CDR3 protein: CSAEAGRGTGELFF
V gene: TRBV29-1
J gene: TRBJ2-2

CDR3 protein: CASSSGQINEQFF
V gene: TRBV12-3/TRBV12-4
J gene: TRBJ2-1

CDR3 protein: CASRGGGPGPEAFF
V gene: TRBV4-1
J gene: TRBJ1-1

CDR3 protein: CASSLWALDVGEQYF
V gene: TRBV5-6
J gene: TRBJ2-7

CDR3 protein: CASSSTGGAGETQYF
V gene: TRBV7-9
J gene: TRBJ2-5

CDR3 protein: CASSLTGPQETQYF
V gene: TRBV11-2
J gene: TRBJ2-5

CDR3 protein: CASSLLLAGLSYNEQFF
V gene: TRBV7-2
J gene: TRBJ2-1

CDR3 protein: CSARWASGTYEQYF
V gene: TRBV20-1
J gene: TRBJ2-7

CDR3 protein: CASSFRQDSNTEAFF
V gene: TRBV5-1
J gene: TRBJ1-1

CDR3 protein: CASSLMESTSGIYNEQFF
V gene: TRBV18
J gene: TRBJ2-1

CDR3 protein: CASSLLVGSGETQYF
V gene: TRBV11-2
J gene: TRBJ2-5

CDR3 protein: CATSGSEAFF
V gene: TRBV24-1
J gene: TRBJ1-1

CDR3 protein: CASSIARQGVTEAFF
V gene: TRBV19
J gene: TRBJ1-1

CDR3 protein: CASSYGTDNYGYTF
V gene: TRBV12-3/TRBV12-4
J gene: TRBJ1-2

CDR3 protein: CASSSTNRGPNTEAFF
V gene: TRBV7-6
J gene: TRBJ1-1

CDR3 protein: CASSQGRGQGREQYF
V gene: TRBV3-1
J gene: TRBJ2-7

CDR3 protein: CASSLVQIKTEAFF
V gene: TRBV5-5
J gene: TRBJ1-1

CDR3 protein: CASSYFSETSGFYEQFF
V gene: TRBV6-2/TRBV6-3
J gene: TRBJ2-1

CDR3 protein: CSVEIIEAFF
V gene: TRBV29-1
J gene: TRBJ1-1

CDR3 protein: CATSDLTPGQGTDTQYF
V gene: TRBV24-1
J gene: TRBJ2-3